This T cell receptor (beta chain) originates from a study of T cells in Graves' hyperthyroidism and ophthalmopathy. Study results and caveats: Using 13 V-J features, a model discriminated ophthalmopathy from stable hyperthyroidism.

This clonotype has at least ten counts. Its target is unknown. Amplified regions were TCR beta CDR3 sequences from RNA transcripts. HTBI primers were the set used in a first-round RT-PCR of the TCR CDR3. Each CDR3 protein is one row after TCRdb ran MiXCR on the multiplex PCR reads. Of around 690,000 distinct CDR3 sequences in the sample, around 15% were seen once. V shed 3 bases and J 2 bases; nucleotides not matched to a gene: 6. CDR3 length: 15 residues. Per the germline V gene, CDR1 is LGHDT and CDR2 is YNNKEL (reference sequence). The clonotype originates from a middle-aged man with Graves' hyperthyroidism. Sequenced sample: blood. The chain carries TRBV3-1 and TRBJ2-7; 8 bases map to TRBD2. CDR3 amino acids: CASSQGGLAPYEQYF. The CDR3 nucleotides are TGTGCCAGCAGCCAGGGTGGACTAGCTCCCTACGAGCAGTACTTC.